This TCR beta chain is drawn from a study of beta chain features in type 1 diabetes. Looking at the study overall: Healthy donors, compared against patients, showed similar age, gender and cell yields. Broader study findings: Naive, central memory and regulatory TCRB repertoires appeared more similar among patients than healthy donors.

About this clone itself: Its matching antigen is unknown.

What was sequenced were expressed TCRB transcripts, since all of the isolated RNA had been reverse transcribed. The data were produced by immunoSEQ multiplex PCR, yet TCRdb's version contains in-frame clones alone and is incomplete. The sample contains nearly 250,000 clones, around 14% of which appear only once. CDR1 and CDR2 (germline): SGHAT, FQNNGV. This CDR3 region has 17 residues. V was trimmed by 5 bases and J by 2 bases, leaving 19 bases between them. Sort purity for all populations was recorded as exceeding 98%. The sample comprised naive CD4+ T cells from blood. The origin of this receptor is a woman aged 35 to 49 in good health. V and J are TRBV11-2 and TRBJ1-3; D possibly corresponds to TRBD1 (6 bases). CDR3 protein: CASSARGRGAPGNTIYF. The CDR3 bases are TGTGCCAGCAGCGCCCGTGGCCGGGGGGCGCCTGGAAACACCATATATTTT.